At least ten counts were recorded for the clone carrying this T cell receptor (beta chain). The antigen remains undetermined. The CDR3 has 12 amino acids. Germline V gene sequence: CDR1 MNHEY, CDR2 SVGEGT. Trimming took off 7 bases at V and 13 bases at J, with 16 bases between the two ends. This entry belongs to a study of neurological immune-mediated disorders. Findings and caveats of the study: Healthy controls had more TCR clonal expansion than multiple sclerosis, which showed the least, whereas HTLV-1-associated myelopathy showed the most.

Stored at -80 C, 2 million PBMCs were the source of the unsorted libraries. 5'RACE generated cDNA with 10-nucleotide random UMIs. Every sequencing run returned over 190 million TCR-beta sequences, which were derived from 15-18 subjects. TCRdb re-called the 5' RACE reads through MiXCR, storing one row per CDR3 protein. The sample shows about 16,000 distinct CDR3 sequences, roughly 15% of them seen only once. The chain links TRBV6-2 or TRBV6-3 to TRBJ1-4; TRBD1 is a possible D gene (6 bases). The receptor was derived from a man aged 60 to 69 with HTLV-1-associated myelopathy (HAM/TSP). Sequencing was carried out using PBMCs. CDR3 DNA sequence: TGTGCCAGCATTAACCCAGGGGATCGACTGTTTTTT. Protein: CASINPGDRLFF.